This is a list of T cell receptor beta chains from one sample in a study of patients and donors after allogeneic stem cell transplantation. TCRdb redid the calling of the RT-PCR reads with MiXCR, one entry per CDR3 protein. The sample lists 25,000 to 35,000 distinct CDR3 sequences; nearly 7% were seen once. Sequencing was carried out using blood, either unsorted or a sorted T cell fraction (not recorded which). The receptors shown here come from a human donor who was either an allogeneic HSCT recipient or a stem cell or donor lymphocyte infusion donor (not recorded which). It is not recorded whose cells these are; they may come from a transplant donor. The CDR3 runs from the conserved cysteine through the conserved F or W.

v_gene | CDR3aa
TRBV7-9 | CASSAGFSYEQYF
TRBV5-1 | CASSRTSGAYNEQFF
TRBV28 | CASSLPGTGLTNEKLFF
TRBV12-3/TRBV12-4 | CASSLANTEAFF
TRBV7-9 | CASSLVLAGHNEQFF
TRBV20-1 | CSALDRGSYEQYF
TRBV12-3/TRBV12-4 | CASSRPGLAGVQETQYF
TRBV27 | CASSLGGLAVSTDTQYF
TRBV2 | CASSDWGAKNIQYF
TRBV5-4 | CASSLDNGYEQYF
TRBV13 | CASSLAGLAGDKQFF
TRBV7-6 | CASSFLDRADNEQFF
TRBV20-1 | CSASQGTGAYNEQFF
TRBV7-8 | CASSLEGAGRLADTQYF
TRBV10-3 | CAISGNRGNTIYF
TRBV28 | CASSPVRASGMGETQYF
TRBV4-2 | CASSQAGTSREPDTQYF
TRBV10-2 | CASSDWENTEAFF
TRBV10-3 | CAISEGTGSYNEQFF
TRBV5-1 | CASSLPRTGRETQYF
TRBV20-1 | CSARGSSGRRSYNEQFF
TRBV7-9 | CASSLEANYGYTF
TRBV12-3/TRBV12-4 | CASSYRGLGEQYF
TRBV5-1 | CASSITGASPDTQYF
TRBV28 | CASTPDVAGARSGDF
TRBV18 | CASSQGTTSPLHF
TRBV4-1 | CASSSDHRGTFSGSNQPQHF
TRBV10-3 | CASRAGREPGELFF
TRBV20-1 | CSARSGGPGNEQFF
TRBV5-4 | CASSLGPGPQPQHF
TRBV24-1 | CATSDPAGTGGFDEQFF
TRBV24-1 | CATSVGDTEAFF
TRBV4-1 | CASSQESSVTGGNTEAFF
TRBV18 | CASSPGFQNTEAFF
TRBV25-1 | CASSESLGFENEQFF
TRBV5-6 | CASSLAYADTQYF
TRBV10-3 | CAISGGGASGNEQFF
TRBV6-1 | CASRGGAGYGYTF
TRBV2 | CASSPRDSYNSPLHF
TRBV12-3/TRBV12-4 | CASSFQNVEQFF
TRBV11-1 | CASSLVGRGNTEAFF
TRBV20-1 | CSARKDKALLSYEQYF
TRBV7-6 | CASSLVDQYNEQFF
TRBV7-9 | CASSLGTNEQYF
TRBV13 | CASSNRGVGGELFF
TRBV28 | CASSFPPRGYEQYF
TRBV5-1 | CASSSGRHPQETQYF
TRBV12-3/TRBV12-4 | CASSAGTFWGNQPQHF
TRBV12-3/TRBV12-4 | CASREGAFRDEQFF
TRBV9 | CASSVGLGSAGEQYF
TRBV28 | CASSPPSPDTQYF
TRBV7-9 | CASSINKRRDPRYYQETQYF